This TCR beta chain appears in the sequencing data of a study of graft-versus-host responses after intestinal transplantation. The wider study: Multivisceral, liver-intestinal, or isolated intestinal transplants were given to recipients. Points from the study as a whole: The study found high graft-versus-host to host-versus-graft clonal ratios in allografts of patients with graft-donor T cell macrochimerism.

The CDR3 loop spans 13 amino acids. V shed 5 bases and J 4 bases; nucleotides not matched to a gene: 2. CDR1 is LNHDA and CDR2 is SQIVND in the germline V gene (reference sequence). In regard to this clone: As yet, its antigen is unknown.

Sequencing used immunoSEQ multiplex PCR; TCRdb keeps in-frame clones, though not all of them. Of more than 95,000 clones listed, approximately 84% were seen once; the top ten hold approximately 0.97%. This sequence originates from a human donor who received an intestinal transplant. This sample comprised unstimulated CD4+ T cells sorted from spleen or lymph node cells, obtained before intestinal transplant. V usage is TRBV19 and J usage is TRBJ2-7, with 10 bases matching TRBD1. The CDR3 here is CASSQDRGYEQYF. The CDR3 nucleotides read TGTGCCAGTAGTCAGGACAGGGGGTACGAGCAGTACTTC.